This T cell receptor (beta chain) was identified during a study of T cells in Graves' hyperthyroidism and ophthalmopathy. Regions amplified from RNA transcripts were the TCR beta CDR3 regions. The primer set for the first-round RT-PCR of the TCR CDR3 was HTBI. TCRdb passed the multiplex PCR reads through MiXCR, listing each CDR3 protein once. The sample carries 490,000 or so distinct CDR3 sequences, about 20% recorded once. Trimming left V 6 bases short and J 4 bases short, with 7 bases between. CDR3 length: 13 residues. In this sample, this clonotype turned up many times. Disease lasting under 3 months, a NOSPECS grade of at least 4, and a Clinical Activity Score of at least 3 were features of the ophthalmopathy patients. Diagnoses rested on clinical symptoms, serum thyroxine and TRAb, thyroid ultrasound and orbital computed tomography. From 9 to 10 ml of fresh peripheral blood, PBMCs were isolated.

This receptor was obtained from a woman in her 70s with Graves' ophthalmopathy. The rearrangement joins TRBV12-3 or TRBV12-4 to TRBJ1-6; D not certain. Input material: blood. CDR3 sequence (DNA): TGTGCCAGCAGCCGACCATATAATTCACCCCTCCACTTT. Protein: CASSRPYNSPLHF.